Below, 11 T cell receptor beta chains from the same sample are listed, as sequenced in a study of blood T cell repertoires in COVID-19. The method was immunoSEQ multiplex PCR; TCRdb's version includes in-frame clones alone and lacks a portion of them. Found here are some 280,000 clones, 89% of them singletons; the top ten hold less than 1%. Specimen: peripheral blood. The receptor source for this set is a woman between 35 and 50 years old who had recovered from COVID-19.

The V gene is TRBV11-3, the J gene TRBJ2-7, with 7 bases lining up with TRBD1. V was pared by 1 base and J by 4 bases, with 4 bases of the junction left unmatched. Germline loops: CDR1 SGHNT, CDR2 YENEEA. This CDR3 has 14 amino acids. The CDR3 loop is CASSLAQGLYEQYF. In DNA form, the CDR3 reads TGTGCCAGCAGCTTAGCACAGGGGCTGTACGAGCAGTACTTC.

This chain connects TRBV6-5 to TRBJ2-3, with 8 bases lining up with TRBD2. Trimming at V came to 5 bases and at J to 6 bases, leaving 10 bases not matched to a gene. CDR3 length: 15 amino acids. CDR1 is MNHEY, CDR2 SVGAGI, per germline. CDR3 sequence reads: CASSQERGGGDTQYF. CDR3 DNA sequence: TGTGCCAGCAGTCAGGAACGGGGGGGCGGGGATACGCAGTATTTT.

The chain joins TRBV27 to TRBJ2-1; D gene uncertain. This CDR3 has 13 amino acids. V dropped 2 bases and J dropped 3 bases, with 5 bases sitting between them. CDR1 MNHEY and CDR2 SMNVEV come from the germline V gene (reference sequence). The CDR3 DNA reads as TGTGCCAGCAGTTTAGCCGGCTACAATGAGCAGTTCTTC. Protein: CASSLAGYNEQFF.

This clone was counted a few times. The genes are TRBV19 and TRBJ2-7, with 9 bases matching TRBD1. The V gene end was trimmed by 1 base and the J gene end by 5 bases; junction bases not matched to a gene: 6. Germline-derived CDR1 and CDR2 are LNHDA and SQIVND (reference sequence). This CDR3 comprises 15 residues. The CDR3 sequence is CASSIVSGTGNEQYF. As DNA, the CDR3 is TGTGCCAGTAGTATAGTGTCAGGGACAGGGAACGAGCAGTACTTC.

CDR3 coding DNA: TGTGCCTGGAGAGTCGGAACAGCCTACGAGCAGTACTTC. This gives the protein CAWRVGTAYEQYF. The rearrangement joins TRBV30 to TRBJ2-7; D gene uncertain. V lost 3 bases and J 2 bases, leaving 11 bases between the germline ends. This CDR3 spans 13 amino acids. Looked up from germline, CDR1 is GTSNPN and CDR2 is SVGIG (reference sequence).

The CDR3 reads CASSLSRDSYGYTF. The CDR3 bases are TGTGCCAGCAGCCTCTCCCGGGACAGCTATGGCTACACCTTC. The chain joins TRBV6-5 to TRBJ1-2, with 7 bases fitting TRBD1. V was clipped by 6 bases and J by 4 bases; unmatched bases: 8. CDR3 size: 14 residues. The V gene's germline CDR1 is MNHEY and CDR2 SVGAGI.

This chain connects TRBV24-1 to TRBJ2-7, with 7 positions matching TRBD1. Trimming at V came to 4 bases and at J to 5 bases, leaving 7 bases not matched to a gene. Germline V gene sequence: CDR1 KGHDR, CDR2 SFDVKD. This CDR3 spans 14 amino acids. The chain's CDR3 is CATSETDRVDEQYF. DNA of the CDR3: TGTGCCACCAGTGAAACCGACAGGGTGGACGAGCAGTACTTC.

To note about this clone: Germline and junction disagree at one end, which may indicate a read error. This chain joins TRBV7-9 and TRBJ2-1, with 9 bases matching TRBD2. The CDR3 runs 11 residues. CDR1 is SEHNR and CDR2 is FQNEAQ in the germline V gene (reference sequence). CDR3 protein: CASSLGTSSVF. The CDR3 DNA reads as TGTGCCAGCAGCTTGGGGACTAGCTCCGTCTTC.

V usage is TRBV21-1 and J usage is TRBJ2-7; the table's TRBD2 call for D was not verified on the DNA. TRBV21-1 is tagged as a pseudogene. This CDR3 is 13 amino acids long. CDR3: CAGTSGNNYEQYF. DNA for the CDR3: TGTGCCGGAACTAGCGGGAACAACTACGAGCAGTACTTC.

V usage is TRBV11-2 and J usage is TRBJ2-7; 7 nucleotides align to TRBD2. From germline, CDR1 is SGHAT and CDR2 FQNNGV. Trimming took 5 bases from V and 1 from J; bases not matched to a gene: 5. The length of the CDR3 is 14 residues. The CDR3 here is CASSGGGRSYEQYF. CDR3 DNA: TGTGCCAGCAGCGGGGGGGGACGGTCCTACGAGCAGTACTTC.

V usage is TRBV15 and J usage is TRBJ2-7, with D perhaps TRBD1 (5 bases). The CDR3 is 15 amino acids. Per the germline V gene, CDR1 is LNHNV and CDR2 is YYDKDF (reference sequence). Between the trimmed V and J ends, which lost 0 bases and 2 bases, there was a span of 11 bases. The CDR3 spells CATSRDLTVTYEQYF. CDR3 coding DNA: TGTGCCACCAGCAGAGATCTGACAGTAACCTACGAGCAGTACTTC.